This is a list of T cell receptor beta chains from one sample in a study of T cell responses to AZD1222 COVID-19 vaccine. This table comes from immunoSEQ multiplex PCR, and its TCRdb copy is limited to in-frame clones, with some not included. Here the sample spans about 84,000 clones, around 89% being singletons. Sequencing was performed on peripheral blood, taken on day 0 of AZD1222 vaccination. The receptors here all came from an adult in good health. The conserved cysteine and the conserved F or W are not part of the CDR3 here. Fields, in order: V gene, CDR3 protein.

v_call: TRBV7-3; cdr3_aa: ASSFGQGGEQY
v_call: TRBV7-6; cdr3_aa: ASSLGGGSMDEQF
v_call: TRBV7-2; cdr3_aa: ASSLSSVSGSYNEQF
v_call: TRBV9; cdr3_aa: ASSGQGAARNYEQF
v_call: TRBV4-1; cdr3_aa: ASSPPTGGLTEAF
v_call: TRBV5-1; cdr3_aa: ASRGVSYNSPLH
v_call: TRBV6-5; cdr3_aa: ASSSGGITDTQY
v_call: TRBV5-1; cdr3_aa: ASSLGQGDEQY
v_call: TRBV7-2; cdr3_aa: ASSMTSGRGY
v_call: TRBV7-9; cdr3_aa: ASSLVWADSNQPQH
v_call: TRBV29-1; cdr3_aa: SVTAQGRDTQY
v_call: TRBV5-1; cdr3_aa: ASSPLAGVTDTQY
v_call: TRBV3-1/TRBV3-2; cdr3_aa: ATHQRGGEQY
v_call: TRBV5-1; cdr3_aa: ASSLNEQTV
v_call: TRBV24-1; cdr3_aa: ATSDPRQGRNNEQF
v_call: TRBV7-8; cdr3_aa: ASSLAPGAGNQPQH
v_call: TRBV15; cdr3_aa: ATSRDWSATNEKLF
v_call: TRBV6-2/TRBV6-3; cdr3_aa: ASSHDSSGANVLT
v_call: TRBV5-1; cdr3_aa: ASSTRTGANTEAF
v_call: TRBV7-2; cdr3_aa: ASSSGSASGRDTQY
v_call: TRBV11-3; cdr3_aa: ASSSPGQGNEAF
v_call: TRBV28; cdr3_aa: ASRDRNSPLH
v_call: TRBV5-4; cdr3_aa: ASSHPLDGTDTQY
v_call: TRBV7-9; cdr3_aa: ASAPFAGDSAYEQY
v_call: TRBV6-2/TRBV6-3; cdr3_aa: ASSYSAVPGNEQY
v_call: TRBV15; cdr3_aa: ATSRDERSETQY
v_call: TRBV4-2; cdr3_aa: ASSQDGTTFSTDTQY
v_call: TRBV6-6; cdr3_aa: ASSFSGGRQPQH
v_call: TRBV18; cdr3_aa: ASSPIFWQGDSGNTIY
v_call: TRBV9; cdr3_aa: ASSVLDRRTDTQY
v_call: TRBV7-9; cdr3_aa: ASSLGWGLNLRTGELF
v_call: TRBV29-1; cdr3_aa: SVLAEGDEKLF
v_call: TRBV4-1; cdr3_aa: ASSQVDSTLH
v_call: TRBV6-1; cdr3_aa: ASSESLPRLGANYGYT
v_call: TRBV9; cdr3_aa: ASSVRTEYNEQF
v_call: TRBV6-1; cdr3_aa: ASSELAGPYEQY
v_call: TRBV6-5; cdr3_aa: ASSYLKTGEDTEAF
v_call: TRBV28; cdr3_aa: ASSLWSGRAVGFDYNEQF
v_call: TRBV5-1; cdr3_aa: ASSYHPGQGLSGANVLT
v_call: TRBV2; cdr3_aa: ASSYRWGATEAF
v_call: TRBV28; cdr3_aa: ASSLRSREGYT
v_call: TRBV7-9; cdr3_aa: ASSRLAGESYNEQF
v_call: TRBV6-2/TRBV6-3; cdr3_aa: ASSYQRSYGYT
v_call: TRBV28; cdr3_aa: ASSPGGSYNSPLH
v_call: TRBV9; cdr3_aa: ASSGRDTQETQY
v_call: TRBV4-2; cdr3_aa: ASSQKLGKSEQF
v_call: TRBV5-1; cdr3_aa: ASSLSSGTYEQY
v_call: TRBV7-6; cdr3_aa: ASSWGTSGSYEQF
v_call: TRBV11-2; cdr3_aa: ASSLRPGTDTQY
v_call: TRBV9; cdr3_aa: ASSPPFTSGRAKNIQY
v_call: TRBV6-5; cdr3_aa: ASRDRGNTEAF
v_call: TRBV28; cdr3_aa: ASSPADTQY
v_call: TRBV18; cdr3_aa: ASSQVADRDNQPQH
v_call: TRBV3-1/TRBV3-2; cdr3_aa: ASSQDGRLRDSSRHTQY
v_call: TRBV7-8; cdr3_aa: ASSPAGGRRNEQF
v_call: TRBV19; cdr3_aa: ASTPTGGANYGYT
v_call: TRBV5-1; cdr3_aa: ASSSRLASPSYTDTQY
v_call: TRBV9; cdr3_aa: ASSVEGLAGGLDTQY